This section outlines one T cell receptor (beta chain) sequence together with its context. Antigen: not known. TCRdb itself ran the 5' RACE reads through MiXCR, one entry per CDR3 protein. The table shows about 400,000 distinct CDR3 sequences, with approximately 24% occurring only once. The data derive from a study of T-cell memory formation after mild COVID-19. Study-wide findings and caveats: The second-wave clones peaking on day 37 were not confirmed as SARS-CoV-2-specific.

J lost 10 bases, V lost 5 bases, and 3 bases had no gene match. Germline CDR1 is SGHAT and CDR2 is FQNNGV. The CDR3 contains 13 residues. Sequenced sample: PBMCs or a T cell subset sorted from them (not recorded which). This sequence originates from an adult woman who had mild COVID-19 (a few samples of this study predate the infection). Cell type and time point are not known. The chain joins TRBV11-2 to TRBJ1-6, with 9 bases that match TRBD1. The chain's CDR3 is CASSHTGGSPLHF. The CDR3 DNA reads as TGTGCCAGCAGCCATACAGGGGGCTCACCCCTCCACTTT. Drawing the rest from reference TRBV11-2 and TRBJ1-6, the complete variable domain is EAGVAQSPRYKIIEKRQSVAFWCNPISGHATLYWYQQILGQGPKLLIQFQNNGVVDDSQLPKDRFSAERLKGVDSTLKIQPAKLEDSAVYLCASSHTGGSPLHFGNGTRLTVT.